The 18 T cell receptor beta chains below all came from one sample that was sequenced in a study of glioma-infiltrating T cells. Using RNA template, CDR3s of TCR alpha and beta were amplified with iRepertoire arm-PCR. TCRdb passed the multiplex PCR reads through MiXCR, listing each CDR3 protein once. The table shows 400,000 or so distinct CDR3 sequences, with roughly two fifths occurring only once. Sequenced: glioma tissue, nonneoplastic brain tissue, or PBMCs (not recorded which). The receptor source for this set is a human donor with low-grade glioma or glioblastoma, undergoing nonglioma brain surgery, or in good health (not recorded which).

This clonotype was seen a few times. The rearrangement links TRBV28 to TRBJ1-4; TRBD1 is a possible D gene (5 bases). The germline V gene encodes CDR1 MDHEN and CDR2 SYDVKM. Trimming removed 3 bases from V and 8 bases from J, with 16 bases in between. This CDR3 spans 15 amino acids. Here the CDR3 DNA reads TGTGCCAGCAGTTTCAGGGACCGGCTAAGGGAAAAACTGTTTTTT. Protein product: CASSFRDRLREKLFF.

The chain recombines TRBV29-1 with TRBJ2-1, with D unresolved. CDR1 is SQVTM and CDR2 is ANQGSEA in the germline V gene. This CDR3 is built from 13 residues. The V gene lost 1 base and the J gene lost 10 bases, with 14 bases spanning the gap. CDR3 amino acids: CSVEGFDSYEQFF. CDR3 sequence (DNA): TGCAGCGTTGAAGGCTTTGACTCCTACGAGCAGTTCTTC.

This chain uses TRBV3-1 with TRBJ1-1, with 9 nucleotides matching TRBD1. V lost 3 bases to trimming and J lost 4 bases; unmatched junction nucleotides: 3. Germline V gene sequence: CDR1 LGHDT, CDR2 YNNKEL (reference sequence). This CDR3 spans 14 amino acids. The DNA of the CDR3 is TGTGCCAGCAGCCATAGGGACAGGGCCACTGAAGCTTTCTTT. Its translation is CASSHRDRATEAFF.

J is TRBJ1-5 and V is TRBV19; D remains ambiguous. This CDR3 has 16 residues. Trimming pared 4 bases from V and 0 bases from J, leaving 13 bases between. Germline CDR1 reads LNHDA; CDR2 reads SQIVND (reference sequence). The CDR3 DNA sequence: TGTGCCAGTAGTACCAAGGACGGTTATAGCAATCAGCCCCAGCATTTT. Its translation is CASSTKDGYSNQPQHF.

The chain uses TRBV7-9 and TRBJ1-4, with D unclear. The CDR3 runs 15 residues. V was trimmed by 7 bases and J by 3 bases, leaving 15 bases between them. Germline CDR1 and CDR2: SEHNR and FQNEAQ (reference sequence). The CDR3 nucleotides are TGTGCCAGCACCGACGTGGGCTCGGCTAATGAAAAACTGTTTTTT. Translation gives CASTDVGSANEKLFF.

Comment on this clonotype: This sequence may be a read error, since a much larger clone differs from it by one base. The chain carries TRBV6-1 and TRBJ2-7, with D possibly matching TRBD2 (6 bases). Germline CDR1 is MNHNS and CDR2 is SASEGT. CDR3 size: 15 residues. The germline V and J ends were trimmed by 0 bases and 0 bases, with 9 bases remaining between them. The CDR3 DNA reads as TGTGCCAGCAGTGAAGCTCTCGGGAGCTCCTACGAGCAGTACTTC. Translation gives CASSEALGSSYEQYF.

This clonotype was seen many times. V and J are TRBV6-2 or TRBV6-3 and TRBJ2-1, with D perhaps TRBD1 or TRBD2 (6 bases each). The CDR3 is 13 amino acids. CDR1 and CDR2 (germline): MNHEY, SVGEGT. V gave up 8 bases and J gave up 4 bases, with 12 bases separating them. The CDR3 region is CASQRGPYNEQFF. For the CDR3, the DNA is TGTGCCAGCCAACGGGGGCCATACAATGAGCAGTTCTTC.

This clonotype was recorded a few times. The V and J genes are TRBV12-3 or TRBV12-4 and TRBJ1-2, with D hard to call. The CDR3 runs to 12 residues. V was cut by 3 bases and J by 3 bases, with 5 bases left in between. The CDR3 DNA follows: TGTGCCAGCAGTTTTAGTGACTATGGCTACACCTTC. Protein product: CASSFSDYGYTF.

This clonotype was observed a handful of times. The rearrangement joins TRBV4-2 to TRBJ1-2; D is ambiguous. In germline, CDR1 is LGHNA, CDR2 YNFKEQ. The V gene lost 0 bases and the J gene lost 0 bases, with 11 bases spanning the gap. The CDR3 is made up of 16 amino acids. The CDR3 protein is CASSQDPTVPNYGYTF. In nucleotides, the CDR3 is TGTGCCAGCAGCCAAGATCCAACAGTTCCTAACTATGGCTACACCTTC.

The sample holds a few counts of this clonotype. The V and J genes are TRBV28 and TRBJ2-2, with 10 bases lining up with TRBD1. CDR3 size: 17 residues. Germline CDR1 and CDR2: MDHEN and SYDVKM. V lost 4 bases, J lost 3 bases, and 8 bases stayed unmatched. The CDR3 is CASSSPIGTGDTGELFF. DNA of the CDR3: TGTGCCAGCAGTTCCCCGATTGGGACAGGGGACACCGGGGAGCTGTTTTTT.

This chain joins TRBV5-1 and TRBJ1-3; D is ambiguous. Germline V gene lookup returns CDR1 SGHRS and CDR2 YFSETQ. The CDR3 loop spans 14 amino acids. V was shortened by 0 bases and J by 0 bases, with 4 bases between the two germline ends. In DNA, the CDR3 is TGCGCCAGCAGCTTGGACGGCTCTGGAAACACCATATATTTT. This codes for CASSLDGSGNTIYF.

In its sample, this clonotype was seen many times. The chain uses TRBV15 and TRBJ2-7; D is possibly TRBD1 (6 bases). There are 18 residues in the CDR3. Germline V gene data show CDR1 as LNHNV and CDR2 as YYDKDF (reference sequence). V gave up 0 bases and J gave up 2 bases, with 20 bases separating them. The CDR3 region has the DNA TGTGCCACCAGCAGAGATCTCCCTCTCGGACAGAGAACCTACGAGCAGTACTTC. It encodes CATSRDLPLGQRTYEQYF.

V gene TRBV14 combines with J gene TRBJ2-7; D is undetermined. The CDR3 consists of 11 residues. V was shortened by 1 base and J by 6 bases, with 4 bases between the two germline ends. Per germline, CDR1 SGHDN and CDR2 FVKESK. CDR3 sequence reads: CASSQGLEQYF. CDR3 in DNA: TGTGCCAGCAGCCAAGGACTCGAGCAGTACTTC. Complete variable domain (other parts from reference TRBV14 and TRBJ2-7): EAGVTQFPSHSVIEKGQTVTLRCDPISGHDNLYWYRRVMGKEIKFLLHFVKESKQDESGMPNNRFLAERTGGTYSTLKVQPAELEDSGVYFCASSQGLEQYFGPGTRLTVT.

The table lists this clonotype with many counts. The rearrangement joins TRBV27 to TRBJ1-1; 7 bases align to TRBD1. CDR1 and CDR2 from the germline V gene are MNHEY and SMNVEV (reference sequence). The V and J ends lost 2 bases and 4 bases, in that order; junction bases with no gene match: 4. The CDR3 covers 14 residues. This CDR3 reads CASSLTGTVTEAFF. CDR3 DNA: TGTGCCAGCAGTTTAACCGGGACAGTCACTGAAGCTTTCTTT.

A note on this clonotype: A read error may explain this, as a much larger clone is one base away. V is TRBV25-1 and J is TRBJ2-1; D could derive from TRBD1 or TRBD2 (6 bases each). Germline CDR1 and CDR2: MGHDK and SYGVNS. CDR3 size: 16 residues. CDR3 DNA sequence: TGTGCCAGCAGTGAATGGGTGGGAGGAGGGGACAATGAGCGGTTCTTC. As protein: CASSEWVGGGDNERFF.

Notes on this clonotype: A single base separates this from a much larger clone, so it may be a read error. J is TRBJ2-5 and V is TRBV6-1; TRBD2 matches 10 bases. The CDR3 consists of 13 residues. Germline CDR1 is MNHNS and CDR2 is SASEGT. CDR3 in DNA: TGTGCCAGTCTAGCGGGAGTGGTAGAGGCCCAGTACTTC. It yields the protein CASLAGVVEAQYF.

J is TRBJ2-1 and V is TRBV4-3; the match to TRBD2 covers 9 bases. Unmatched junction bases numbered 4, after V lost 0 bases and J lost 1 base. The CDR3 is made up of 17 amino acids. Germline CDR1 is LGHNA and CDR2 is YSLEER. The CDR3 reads CASSQELAGISYNEQFF. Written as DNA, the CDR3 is TGCGCCAGCAGCCAAGAGCTAGCGGGAATTTCCTACAATGAGCAGTTCTTC.

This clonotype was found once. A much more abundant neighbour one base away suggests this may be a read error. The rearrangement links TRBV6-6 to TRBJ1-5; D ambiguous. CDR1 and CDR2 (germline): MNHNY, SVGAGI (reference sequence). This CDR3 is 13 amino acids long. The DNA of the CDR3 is TGTGCCAGCATTTACTCGATCGGGCAGCCCCAGCATTTT. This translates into CASIYSIGQPQHF.